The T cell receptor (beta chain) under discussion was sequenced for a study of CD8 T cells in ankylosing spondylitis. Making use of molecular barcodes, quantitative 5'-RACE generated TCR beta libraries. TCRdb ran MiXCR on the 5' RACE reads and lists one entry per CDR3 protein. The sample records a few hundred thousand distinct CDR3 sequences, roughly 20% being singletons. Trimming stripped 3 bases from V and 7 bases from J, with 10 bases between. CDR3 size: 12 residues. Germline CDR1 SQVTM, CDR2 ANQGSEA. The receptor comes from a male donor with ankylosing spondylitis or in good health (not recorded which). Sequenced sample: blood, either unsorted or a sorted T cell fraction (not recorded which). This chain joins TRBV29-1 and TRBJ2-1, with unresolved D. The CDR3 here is CSVDALGNEQFF. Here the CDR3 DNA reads TGCAGCGTTGATGCTCTGGGGAATGAGCAGTTCTTC.